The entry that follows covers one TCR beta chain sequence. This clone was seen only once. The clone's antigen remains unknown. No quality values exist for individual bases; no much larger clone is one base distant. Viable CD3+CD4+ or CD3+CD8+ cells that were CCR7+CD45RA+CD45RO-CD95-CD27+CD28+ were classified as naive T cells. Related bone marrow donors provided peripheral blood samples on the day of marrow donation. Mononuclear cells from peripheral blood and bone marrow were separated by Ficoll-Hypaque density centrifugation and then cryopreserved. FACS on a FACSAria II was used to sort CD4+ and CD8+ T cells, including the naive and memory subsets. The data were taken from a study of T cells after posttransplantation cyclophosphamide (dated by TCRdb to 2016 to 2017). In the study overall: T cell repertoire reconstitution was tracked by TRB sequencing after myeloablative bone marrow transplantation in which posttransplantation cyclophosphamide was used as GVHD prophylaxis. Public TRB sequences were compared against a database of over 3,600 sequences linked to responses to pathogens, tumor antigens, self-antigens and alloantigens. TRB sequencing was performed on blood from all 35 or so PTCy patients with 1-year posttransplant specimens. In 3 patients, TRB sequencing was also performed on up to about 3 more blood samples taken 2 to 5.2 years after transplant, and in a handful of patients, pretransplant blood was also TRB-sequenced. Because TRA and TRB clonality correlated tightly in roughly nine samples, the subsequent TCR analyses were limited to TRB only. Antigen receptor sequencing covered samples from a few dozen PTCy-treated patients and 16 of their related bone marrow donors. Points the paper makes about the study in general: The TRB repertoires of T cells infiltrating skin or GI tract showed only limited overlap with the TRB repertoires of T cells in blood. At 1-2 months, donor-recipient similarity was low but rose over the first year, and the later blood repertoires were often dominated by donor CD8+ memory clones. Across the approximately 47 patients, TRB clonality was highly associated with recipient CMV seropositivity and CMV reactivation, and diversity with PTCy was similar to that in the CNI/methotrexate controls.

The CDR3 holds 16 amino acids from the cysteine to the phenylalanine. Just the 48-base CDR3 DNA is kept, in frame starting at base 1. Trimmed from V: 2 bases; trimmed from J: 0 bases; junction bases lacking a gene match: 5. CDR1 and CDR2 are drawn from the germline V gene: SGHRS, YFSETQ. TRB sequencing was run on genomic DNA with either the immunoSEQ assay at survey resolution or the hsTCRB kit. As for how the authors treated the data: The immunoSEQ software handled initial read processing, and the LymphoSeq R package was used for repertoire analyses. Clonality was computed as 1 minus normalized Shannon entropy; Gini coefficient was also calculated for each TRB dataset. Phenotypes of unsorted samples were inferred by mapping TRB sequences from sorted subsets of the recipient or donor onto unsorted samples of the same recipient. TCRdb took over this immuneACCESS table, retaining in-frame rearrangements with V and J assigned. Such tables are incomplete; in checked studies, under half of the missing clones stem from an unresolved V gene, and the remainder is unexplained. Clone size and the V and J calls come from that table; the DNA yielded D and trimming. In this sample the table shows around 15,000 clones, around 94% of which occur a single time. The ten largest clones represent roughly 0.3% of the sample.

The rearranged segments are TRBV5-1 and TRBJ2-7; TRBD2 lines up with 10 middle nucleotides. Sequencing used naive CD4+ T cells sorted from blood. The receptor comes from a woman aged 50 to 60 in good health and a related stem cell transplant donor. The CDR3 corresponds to CASSLETSGYSYEQYF. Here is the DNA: TGCGCCAGCAGCTTAGAGACTAGCGGGTACTCCTACGAGCAGTACTTC. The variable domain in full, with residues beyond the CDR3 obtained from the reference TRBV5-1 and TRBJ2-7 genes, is KAGVTQTPRYLIKTRGQQVTLSCSPISGHRSVSWYQQTPGQGLQFLFEYFSETQRNKGNFPGRFSGRQFSNSRSEMNVSTLELGDSALYLCASSLETSGYSYEQYFGPGTRLTVT.